The rows below give T cell receptor beta chains drawn from one sample of a study of T cell responses to AZD1222 COVID-19 vaccine. The table came from immunoSEQ multiplex PCR; TCRdb's copy has only in-frame clones and leaves some out. Here the sample spans about 100,000 clones, 80% to 90% being singletons. Material: peripheral blood, obtained on day 0 of MenACWY control vaccination. These receptors all stem from an adult in good health. The CDR3 runs from the conserved cysteine through the conserved F or W. The order of the fields is D gene, J gene, V gene, clone size, CDR3 DNA, CDR3 protein. D genes are given only for firm matches. Expanded clones get a size class; other rows say once, few or many, or leave the size out.

d_call: NA; j_call: TRBJ2-5; v_call: TRBV3-1/TRBV3-2; clone_size: NA; cdr3_nt: TGTGCCAGCAGCCAAGGGAACGGTCTACAAGAGACCCAGTACTTC; cdr3_aa: CASSQGNGLQETQYF
d_call: NA; j_call: TRBJ2-5; v_call: TRBV3-1/TRBV3-2; clone_size: NA; cdr3_nt: TGTGCCAGCAGGGCTCGAGAGACCCAGTACTTC; cdr3_aa: CASRARETQYF
d_call: TRBD2; j_call: TRBJ2-1; v_call: TRBV19; clone_size: NA; cdr3_nt: TGTGCCAGTAGCGCTCTAGCGGGAGGGTTTGAGCAGTTCTTC; cdr3_aa: CASSALAGGFEQFF
d_call: NA; j_call: TRBJ2-2; v_call: TRBV13; clone_size: NA; cdr3_nt: TGTGCCAGCAGCCCTGACACCAACGACAGGGAGCTGTTTTTT; cdr3_aa: CASSPDTNDRELFF
d_call: NA; j_call: TRBJ1-2; v_call: TRBV11-2; clone_size: NA; cdr3_nt: TGTGCCAGCAGCTTAGAGTATGAGGGTGGGCTCTATGGCTACACCTTC; cdr3_aa: CASSLEYEGGLYGYTF
d_call: NA; j_call: TRBJ2-3; v_call: TRBV6-5; clone_size: NA; cdr3_nt: TGTGCCACTCAACCTCTCGGGGGCACAGATACGCAGTATTTT; cdr3_aa: CATQPLGGTDTQYF
d_call: NA; j_call: TRBJ1-6; v_call: TRBV11-2; clone_size: NA; cdr3_nt: TGTGCCAGCAGCTTAGGGAGCGATTCACCCCTCCACTTT; cdr3_aa: CASSLGSDSPLHF
d_call: NA; j_call: TRBJ2-7; v_call: TRBV5-1; clone_size: NA; cdr3_nt: TGCGCCAGCAACCGTCGGCAGGGTCGGAACGAGCAGTACTTC; cdr3_aa: CASNRRQGRNEQYF
d_call: TRBD1; j_call: TRBJ1-1; v_call: TRBV7-9; clone_size: NA; cdr3_nt: TGTGCCAGCAGCCTGGAGACAGGGATGAACACTGAAGCTTTCTTT; cdr3_aa: CASSLETGMNTEAFF
d_call: TRBD1; j_call: TRBJ1-2; v_call: TRBV23-1; clone_size: few; cdr3_nt: TGCGCCAGCAGCCCCCCCGGGACAGGGGGCGATGGCTACACCTTC; cdr3_aa: CASSPPGTGGDGYTF
d_call: NA; j_call: TRBJ2-4; v_call: TRBV21-1; clone_size: NA; cdr3_nt: TGTGCCAGCAGCAAAGTGGAGAGTCTCCTAGCCAAAAACATTCAGTACTTC; cdr3_aa: CASSKVESLLAKNIQYF
d_call: TRBD2; j_call: TRBJ2-1; v_call: TRBV6-5; clone_size: once; cdr3_nt: TGTGCCAGTACAGTAGCGGGGGGGTCCTACAATGAGCAGTTCTTC; cdr3_aa: CASTVAGGSYNEQFF
d_call: NA; j_call: TRBJ1-1; v_call: TRBV10-3; clone_size: NA; cdr3_nt: TGTGCCATCAGTGAGTATGATGAAGCTTTCTTT; cdr3_aa: CAISEYDEAFF
d_call: NA; j_call: TRBJ2-2; v_call: TRBV10-1; clone_size: NA; cdr3_nt: TGCGCCAGCAGTGATAACCCGGGCGGGGAGCTGTTTTTT; cdr3_aa: CASSDNPGGELFF
d_call: NA; j_call: TRBJ1-2; v_call: TRBV6-6; clone_size: few; cdr3_nt: TGTGCCAGCAGCCCCTTCATCGGGGCAATCGATGGCTACACCTTC; cdr3_aa: CASSPFIGAIDGYTF
d_call: NA; j_call: TRBJ2-5; v_call: TRBV6-2/TRBV6-3; clone_size: few; cdr3_nt: TGTGCCAGCAGTTACGGGTGGGGAGAGACCCAGTACTTC; cdr3_aa: CASSYGWGETQYF
d_call: NA; j_call: TRBJ1-5; v_call: TRBV29-1; clone_size: NA; cdr3_nt: TGCAGCGTTTGGGACGGCGGGGCCCAGCCCCAGCATTTT; cdr3_aa: CSVWDGGAQPQHF
d_call: TRBD2; j_call: TRBJ2-1; v_call: TRBV7-7; clone_size: NA; cdr3_nt: TGTGCTAGCAGCCTAGATAGTAGCGGGATCAATGAGCAGTTCTTC; cdr3_aa: CASSLDSSGINEQFF
d_call: NA; j_call: TRBJ1-2; v_call: TRBV4-1; clone_size: NA; cdr3_nt: TGCGCCAGCAGCCAAAACGGGGCCAACTATGGCTACACCTTC; cdr3_aa: CASSQNGANYGYTF
d_call: NA; j_call: TRBJ2-1; v_call: TRBV12-3/TRBV12-4; clone_size: NA; cdr3_nt: TGTGCCAGCAGTTTAGGAGGTGGTGGTGGGCAGTTCTTC; cdr3_aa: CASSLGGGGGQFF
d_call: TRBD2; j_call: TRBJ2-3; v_call: TRBV7-9; clone_size: once; cdr3_nt: TGTGCCAGCAGCTTAGCTCTAGCGGGACCCAGCGCAGATACGCAGTATTTT; cdr3_aa: CASSLALAGPSADTQYF
d_call: TRBD1; j_call: TRBJ1-3; v_call: TRBV10-3; clone_size: NA; cdr3_nt: TGTGCCATCAGTCGGACAGGGGAAGGAAACACCATATATTTT; cdr3_aa: CAISRTGEGNTIYF
d_call: NA; j_call: TRBJ2-1; v_call: TRBV5-8; clone_size: NA; cdr3_nt: TGTGCCAGCAGCTTTGTTCTCCAGAGGACCTACAATGAGCAGTTCTTC; cdr3_aa: CASSFVLQRTYNEQFF
d_call: TRBD1; j_call: TRBJ2-2; v_call: TRBV6-2/TRBV6-3; clone_size: NA; cdr3_nt: TGTGCCAGCAGTTATGGACAGGTGGTAACCGGGGAGCTGTTTTTT; cdr3_aa: CASSYGQVVTGELFF
d_call: NA; j_call: TRBJ1-4; v_call: TRBV30; clone_size: once; cdr3_nt: TGTGCCTGGAGTACAGGGCTCGAAAAACTGTTTTTT; cdr3_aa: CAWSTGLEKLFF
d_call: TRBD1; j_call: TRBJ2-7; v_call: TRBV28; clone_size: NA; cdr3_nt: TGTGCTACGGACAGGGGGACCCACGAGCAGTACTTC; cdr3_aa: CATDRGTHEQYF
d_call: TRBD1; j_call: TRBJ1-2; v_call: TRBV6-4; clone_size: once; cdr3_nt: TGTGCCAGCAAATCACAGGACAGGGCGGCCTATGGCTACACCTTC; cdr3_aa: CASKSQDRAAYGYTF
d_call: TRBD1; j_call: TRBJ2-5; v_call: TRBV6-1; clone_size: NA; cdr3_nt: TGTGCCAGCAGTGAACGACAGGGGTTGGAAAGAGAGACCCAGTACTTC; cdr3_aa: CASSERQGLERETQYF
d_call: NA; j_call: TRBJ1-1; v_call: TRBV30; clone_size: once; cdr3_nt: TGTGCCTGGAGAAGGGGCACTGAAGCTTTCTTT; cdr3_aa: CAWRRGTEAFF
d_call: NA; j_call: TRBJ1-6; v_call: TRBV7-9; clone_size: NA; cdr3_nt: TGTGCCAGCAGCTCACAGGGATCTAATAATTCACCCCTCCACTTT; cdr3_aa: CASSSQGSNNSPLHF
d_call: NA; j_call: TRBJ1-3; v_call: TRBV21-1; clone_size: NA; cdr3_nt: TGTGCCAGCAGCAAAGCGCAACGGTCGAATTATAAACTGGACACCATATATTTT; cdr3_aa: CASSKAQRSNYKLDTIYF
d_call: NA; j_call: TRBJ1-3; v_call: TRBV10-3; clone_size: once; cdr3_nt: TGTGCCATCACCGGGGGCTCTGGAAACACCATATATTTT; cdr3_aa: CAITGGSGNTIYF
d_call: NA; j_call: TRBJ2-3; v_call: TRBV5-1; clone_size: once; cdr3_nt: TGCGCCAGCAGCTTGGGCCCTCTAGCAGATACGCAGTATTTT; cdr3_aa: CASSLGPLADTQYF
d_call: NA; j_call: TRBJ1-1; v_call: TRBV5-5; clone_size: NA; cdr3_nt: TGTGCCAGCAGGTCTCAGGGAAGCGGGACTGAAGCTTTCTTT; cdr3_aa: CASRSQGSGTEAFF
d_call: NA; j_call: TRBJ2-3; v_call: TRBV5-1; clone_size: NA; cdr3_nt: TGCGCCAGCAGCTTGGAGCCTGGAGATACGCAGTATTTT; cdr3_aa: CASSLEPGDTQYF
d_call: NA; j_call: TRBJ1-4; v_call: TRBV5-1; clone_size: NA; cdr3_nt: TGCGCCAGCAGCTTGGGATCCCAGGGAAGTGCAACTAATGAAAAACTGTTTTTT; cdr3_aa: CASSLGSQGSATNEKLFF
d_call: NA; j_call: TRBJ1-1; v_call: TRBV12-5; clone_size: few; cdr3_nt: TGTGCTAGTGGTCTCCACTATAACACTGAAGCTTTCTTT; cdr3_aa: CASGLHYNTEAFF
d_call: TRBD1; j_call: TRBJ1-1; v_call: TRBV30; clone_size: NA; cdr3_nt: TGTGCCTGGAGAAGGGGGACAGGGACCTCGAACACTGAAGCTTTCTTT; cdr3_aa: CAWRRGTGTSNTEAFF
d_call: NA; j_call: TRBJ1-1; v_call: TRBV4-2; clone_size: NA; cdr3_nt: TGTGCCAGCAGCCAAGATATAAGACAGAACACTGAAGCTTTCTTT; cdr3_aa: CASSQDIRQNTEAFF
d_call: TRBD2; j_call: TRBJ2-3; v_call: TRBV19; clone_size: NA; cdr3_nt: TGTGCCAGTTGCGGGAGTAGCACAGATACGCAGTATTTT; cdr3_aa: CASCGSSTDTQYF
d_call: NA; j_call: TRBJ2-7; v_call: TRBV29-1; clone_size: NA; cdr3_nt: TGCAGCGTTGACCAAAAGAGGGAGCAGTACTTC; cdr3_aa: CSVDQKREQYF
d_call: NA; j_call: TRBJ1-2; v_call: TRBV6-5; clone_size: NA; cdr3_nt: TGTGCCAGCAGGTACCGGGCCGAAGCTAACTATGGCTACACCTTC; cdr3_aa: CASRYRAEANYGYTF
d_call: NA; j_call: TRBJ2-7; v_call: TRBV6-2/TRBV6-3; clone_size: NA; cdr3_nt: TGTGCCAGCAGCCCACTCGGGCGCGAGCAGTACTTC; cdr3_aa: CASSPLGREQYF
d_call: NA; j_call: TRBJ2-5; v_call: TRBV4-3; clone_size: NA; cdr3_nt: TGCGCCAGCAGCCGTACTACAGGGTGGCAAGAGACCCAGTACTTC; cdr3_aa: CASSRTTGWQETQYF
d_call: NA; j_call: TRBJ2-3; v_call: TRBV6-2/TRBV6-3; clone_size: NA; cdr3_nt: TGTGCCAGCAGTTCGGAGCCAATAAGAGGTCCCTACACAGATACGCAGTATTTT; cdr3_aa: CASSSEPIRGPYTDTQYF
d_call: NA; j_call: TRBJ2-5; v_call: TRBV24-1; clone_size: NA; cdr3_nt: TGTGCCACCAGTGATTTGGGGGACAACCAAGAGACCCAGTACTTC; cdr3_aa: CATSDLGDNQETQYF
d_call: NA; j_call: TRBJ2-7; v_call: TRBV11-3; clone_size: NA; cdr3_nt: TGTGCCAGCAGCTTAGATGGGTTCCAGGACGAGCAGTACTTC; cdr3_aa: CASSLDGFQDEQYF
d_call: TRBD1; j_call: TRBJ2-2; v_call: TRBV24-1; clone_size: NA; cdr3_nt: TGTGCCACCAGTGATCCGAACAGGGGACCCTCCACCGGGGAGCTGTTTTTT; cdr3_aa: CATSDPNRGPSTGELFF
d_call: TRBD1; j_call: TRBJ2-4; v_call: TRBV29-1; clone_size: NA; cdr3_nt: TGCAGCGCCCTAGGGGGCGCGGCCAAAAACATTCAGTACTTC; cdr3_aa: CSALGGAAKNIQYF
d_call: TRBD1; j_call: TRBJ1-6; v_call: TRBV3-1/TRBV3-2; clone_size: NA; cdr3_nt: TGTGCCAGCAGCCAATTACAGGGGTATAATTCACCCCTCCACTTT; cdr3_aa: CASSQLQGYNSPLHF
d_call: NA; j_call: TRBJ2-2; v_call: TRBV4-1; clone_size: NA; cdr3_nt: TGCGCCAGCAGCCAAGAATTAGAGGGGACAAACACCGGGGAGCTGTTTTTT; cdr3_aa: CASSQELEGTNTGELFF
d_call: TRBD1; j_call: TRBJ1-6; v_call: TRBV28; clone_size: NA; cdr3_nt: TGTGCCAGCAGTTTCCGTGGACAGGGCCTAGAGTCCCTCCACTTT; cdr3_aa: CASSFRGQGLESLHF